The rows below give T cell receptor beta chains drawn from one sample of a study of blood T cell repertoires in COVID-19. The method was immunoSEQ multiplex PCR; TCRdb's version includes in-frame clones alone and lacks a portion of them. This repertoire shows about 70,000 clones, approximately 80% found once; its top ten account for over 7.5%. Sequenced material: peripheral blood. The receptor set was obtained from a woman aged 80 or over with acute or convalescent COVID-19. Both conserved end residues are part of each CDR3. A D gene is named only where the DNA matches it firmly. Rows give clone size only sometimes, using once, few, many, or a class for an expanded clone.

CDR3: CASSLGQSNYGYTF
DNA: TGTGCCAGCAGTTTAGGACAGAGCAACTATGGCTACACCTTC
J: TRBJ1-2
size: .
D: .
V: TRBV27

CDR3: CASSSSPTTGDEQYF
DNA: TGTGCCAGCAGCTCGTCCCCGACCACAGGGGACGAGCAGTACTTC
J: TRBJ2-7
size: .
D: TRBD1
V: TRBV11-2

CDR3: CASSATGLRSTDTQYF
DNA: TGTGCCAGCAGCGCCACCGGGTTGCGAAGCACAGATACGCAGTATTTT
J: TRBJ2-3
size: few
D: .
V: TRBV7-9

CDR3: CASSRGANYGYTF
DNA: TGTGCCAGTAGTAGGGGCGCCAACTATGGCTACACCTTC
J: TRBJ1-2
size: few
D: .
V: TRBV19

CDR3: CASSRPGGSTDTQYF
DNA: TGCGCCAGCAGCCGCCCGGGGGGGAGCACAGATACGCAGTATTTT
J: TRBJ2-3
size: few
D: TRBD2
V: TRBV5-1

CDR3: CASSPGTTDNSPLHF
DNA: TGTGCCAGCAGCCCCGGGACAACGGATAATTCACCCCTCCACTTT
J: TRBJ1-6
size: few
D: .
V: TRBV5-5

CDR3: CAWSVESGIEAFF
DNA: TGTGCCTGGAGTGTAGAGTCCGGGATTGAAGCTTTCTTT
J: TRBJ1-1
size: many
D: .
V: TRBV30

CDR3: CSVAQDRNQPQHF
DNA: TGCAGCGTTGCCCAGGACAGAAATCAGCCCCAGCATTTT
J: TRBJ1-5
size: .
D: .
V: TRBV29-1

CDR3: CASSGTYNQETQYF
DNA: TGTGCCAGCAGTGGCACGTACAACCAAGAGACCCAGTACTTC
J: TRBJ2-5
size: .
D: .
V: TRBV2

CDR3: CASSESNSLNYGYTF
DNA: TGTGCCAGCAGTGAAAGTAACAGCCTTAACTATGGCTACACCTTC
J: TRBJ1-2
size: few
D: .
V: TRBV6-1

CDR3: CASSLDRGGMNTEAFF
DNA: TGCGCCAGCAGCTTGGACCGGGGAGGGATGAACACTGAAGCTTTCTTT
J: TRBJ1-1
size: .
D: .
V: TRBV5-1

CDR3: CASSLQMTRGTDTQYF
DNA: TGTGCCAGCTCACTGCAGATGACTAGGGGCACAGATACGCAGTATTTT
J: TRBJ2-3
size: .
D: .
V: TRBV18

CDR3: CASSLSASAGYRHQEQFF
DNA: TGTGCCAGCAGCCTTAGCGCCTCGGCGGGGTATAGACACCAGGAGCAGTTCTTC
J: TRBJ2-1
size: .
D: .
V: TRBV11-3

CDR3: CASSSTGGMLTDTQYF
DNA: TGTGCCAGCAGTTCGACAGGGGGGATGCTCACAGATACGCAGTATTTT
J: TRBJ2-3
size: .
D: TRBD1
V: TRBV27

CDR3: CASSRGRDTYNEQFF
DNA: TGCGCCAGCAGCAGAGGCCGTGATACCTACAATGAGCAGTTCTTC
J: TRBJ2-1
size: .
D: .
V: TRBV5-1

CDR3: CASSLVRFAEETQYF
DNA: TGTGCCAGCAGCTTAGTTAGGTTTGCGGAGGAGACCCAGTACTTC
J: TRBJ2-5
size: once
D: .
V: TRBV7-2

CDR3: CASSVGDRNIYGYTF
DNA: TGTGCCAGTAGTGTGGGGGACAGAAACATCTATGGCTACACCTTC
J: TRBJ1-2
size: .
D: TRBD1
V: TRBV19

CDR3: CASSKETNTEAFF
DNA: TGCGCCAGCAGCAAGGAGACCAACACTGAAGCTTTCTTT
J: TRBJ1-1
size: .
D: .
V: TRBV5-1

CDR3: CASRETGISYEQYF
DNA: TGTGCCAGCAGGGAGACAGGGATCTCCTACGAGCAGTACTTC
J: TRBJ2-7
size: .
D: TRBD1
V: TRBV2

CDR3: CASSLSSGAYEQYF
DNA: TGTGCCAGCAGCTTAAGTTCCGGGGCCTACGAGCAGTACTTC
J: TRBJ2-7
size: .
D: .
V: TRBV13

CDR3: CAWTRTGRDTEAFF
DNA: TGTGCCTGGACCAGAACAGGGAGGGACACTGAAGCTTTCTTT
J: TRBJ1-1
size: .
D: .
V: TRBV30

CDR3: CAWSVTAMNTEAFF
DNA: TGTGCCTGGAGTGTCACTGCAATGAACACTGAAGCTTTCTTT
J: TRBJ1-1
size: .
D: .
V: TRBV30

CDR3: CASSYNQGRPEGYTF
DNA: TGTGCCAGCAGTTACAACCAGGGGCGCCCCGAGGGCTACACCTTC
J: TRBJ1-2
size: .
D: .
V: TRBV6-5

CDR3: CASSQVLGLTSEAFF
DNA: TGTGCCAGCAGCCAAGTTTTGGGCTTAACTTCTGAAGCTTTCTTT
J: TRBJ1-1
size: once
D: .
V: TRBV3-1/TRBV3-2

CDR3: CASSPGGAGVYNEQFF
DNA: TGTGCCAGCAGCCCCGGGGGAGCGGGGGTGTACAATGAGCAGTTCTTC
J: TRBJ2-1
size: few
D: TRBD2
V: TRBV9

CDR3: CASSESGGITEAFF
DNA: TGTGCCAGCAGTGAATCAGGGGGCATCACTGAAGCTTTCTTT
J: TRBJ1-1
size: .
D: TRBD1
V: TRBV6-1

CDR3: CSAPGLAGGETQYF
DNA: TGCAGCGCCCCGGGACTAGCGGGGGGGGAGACCCAGTACTTC
J: TRBJ2-5
size: .
D: TRBD2
V: TRBV29-1

CDR3: CASSLNSWGNGGETQYF
DNA: TGTGCCAGCAGCTTAAATTCTTGGGGAAACGGGGGAGAGACCCAGTACTTC
J: TRBJ2-5
size: .
D: .
V: TRBV11-2

CDR3: CASRSRGSGNTIYF
DNA: TGTGCCAGCAGGTCGCGGGGATCTGGAAACACCATATATTTT
J: TRBJ1-3
size: .
D: .
V: TRBV2

CDR3: CASSDGAGAPNEQFF
DNA: TGTGCCAGCAGTGATGGAGCGGGAGCTCCCAATGAGCAGTTCTTC
J: TRBJ2-1
size: once
D: TRBD2
V: TRBV6-1